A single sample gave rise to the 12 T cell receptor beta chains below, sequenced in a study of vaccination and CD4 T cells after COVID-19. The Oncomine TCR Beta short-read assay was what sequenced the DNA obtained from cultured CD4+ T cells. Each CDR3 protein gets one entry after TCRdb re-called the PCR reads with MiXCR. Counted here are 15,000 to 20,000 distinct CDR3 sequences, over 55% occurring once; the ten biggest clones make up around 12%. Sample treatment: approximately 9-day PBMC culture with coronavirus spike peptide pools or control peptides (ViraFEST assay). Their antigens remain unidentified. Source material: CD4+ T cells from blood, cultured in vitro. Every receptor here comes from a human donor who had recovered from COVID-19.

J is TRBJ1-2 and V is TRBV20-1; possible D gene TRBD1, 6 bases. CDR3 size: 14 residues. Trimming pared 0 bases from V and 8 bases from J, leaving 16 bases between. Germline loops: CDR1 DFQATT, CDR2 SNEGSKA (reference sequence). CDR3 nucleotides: TGCAGTGCTAGAGATCCGTTTTTAGGGGGAGGCTACACCTTC. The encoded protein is CSARDPFLGGGYTF.

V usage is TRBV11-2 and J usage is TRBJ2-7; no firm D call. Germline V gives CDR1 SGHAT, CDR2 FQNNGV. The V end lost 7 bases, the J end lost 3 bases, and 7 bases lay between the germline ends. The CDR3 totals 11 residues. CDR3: CASNKDYEQYF. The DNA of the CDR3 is TGTGCCAGCAACAAAGACTACGAGCAGTACTTC.

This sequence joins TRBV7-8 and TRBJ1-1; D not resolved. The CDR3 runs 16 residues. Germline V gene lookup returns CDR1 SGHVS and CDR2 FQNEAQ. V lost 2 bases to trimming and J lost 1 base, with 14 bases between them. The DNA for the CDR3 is TGTGCCAGCAGCTTACCGGCACCAACGAGGAACACTGAAGCTTTCTTT. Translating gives CASSLPAPTRNTEAFF. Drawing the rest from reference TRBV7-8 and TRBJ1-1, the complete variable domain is GAGVSQSPRYKVAKRGQDVALRCDPISGHVSLFWYQQALGQGPEFLTYFQNEAQLDKSGLPSDRFFAERPEGSVSTLKIQRTQQEDSAVYLCASSLPAPTRNTEAFFGQGTRLTVV.

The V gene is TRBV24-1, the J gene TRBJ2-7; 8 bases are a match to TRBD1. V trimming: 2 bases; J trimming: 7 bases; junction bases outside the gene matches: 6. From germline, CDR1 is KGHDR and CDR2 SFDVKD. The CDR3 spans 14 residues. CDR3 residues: CATSDSGGSGEQYF. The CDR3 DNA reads TGTGCCACCAGTGATTCAGGGGGCTCAGGTGAGCAGTACTTC.

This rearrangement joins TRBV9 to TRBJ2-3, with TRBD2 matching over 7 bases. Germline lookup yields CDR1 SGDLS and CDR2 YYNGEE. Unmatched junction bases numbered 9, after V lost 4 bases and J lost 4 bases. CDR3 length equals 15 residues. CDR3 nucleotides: TGTGCCAGCAGCTCCGCGGCGGGGGAGGCAGATACGCAGTATTTT. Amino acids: CASSSAAGEADTQYF.

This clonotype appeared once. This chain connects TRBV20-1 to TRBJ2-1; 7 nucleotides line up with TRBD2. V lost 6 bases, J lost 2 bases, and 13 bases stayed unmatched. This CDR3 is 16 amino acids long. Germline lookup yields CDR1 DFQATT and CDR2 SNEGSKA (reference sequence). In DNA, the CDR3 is TGCAGTGCAGTCCACATCGGCGGGAGAACCTACAATGAGCAGTTCTTC. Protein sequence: CSAVHIGGRTYNEQFF.

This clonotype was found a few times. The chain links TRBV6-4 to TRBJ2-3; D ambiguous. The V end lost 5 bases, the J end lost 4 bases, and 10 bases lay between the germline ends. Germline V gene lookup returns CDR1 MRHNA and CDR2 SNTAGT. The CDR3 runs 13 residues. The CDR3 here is CASSTSVADTQYF. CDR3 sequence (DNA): TGTGCCAGCAGTACCTCAGTCGCAGATACGCAGTATTTT.

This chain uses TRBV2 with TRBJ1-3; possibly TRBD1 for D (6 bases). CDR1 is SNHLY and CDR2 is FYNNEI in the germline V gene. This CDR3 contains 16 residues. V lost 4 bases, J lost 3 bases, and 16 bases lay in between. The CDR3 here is CASSVVGGSGGNTIYF. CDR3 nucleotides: TGTGCCAGCAGTGTCGTAGGGGGATCGGGTGGAAACACCATATATTTT. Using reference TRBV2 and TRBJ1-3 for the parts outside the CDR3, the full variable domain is EPEVTQTPSHQVTQMGQEVILRCVPISNHLYFYWYRQILGQKVEFLVSFYNNEISEKSEIFDDQFSVERPDGSNFTLKIRSTKLEDSAMYFCASSVVGGSGGNTIYFGEGSWLTVV.

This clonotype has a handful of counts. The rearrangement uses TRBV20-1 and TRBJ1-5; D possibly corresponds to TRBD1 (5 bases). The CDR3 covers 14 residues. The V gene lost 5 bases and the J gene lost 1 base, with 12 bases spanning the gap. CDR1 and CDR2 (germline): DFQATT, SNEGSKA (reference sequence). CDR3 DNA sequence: TGCAGTGCTCTTTTTGGGACCAGCAATCAGCCCCAGCATTTT. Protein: CSALFGTSNQPQHF.

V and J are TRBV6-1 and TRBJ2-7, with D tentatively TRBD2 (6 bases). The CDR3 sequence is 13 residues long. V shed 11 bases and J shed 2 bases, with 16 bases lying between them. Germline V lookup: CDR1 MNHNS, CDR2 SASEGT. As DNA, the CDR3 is TGTGCCGTACTCGGGGGAGGTACCTACGAGCAGTACTTC. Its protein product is CAVLGGGTYEQYF.

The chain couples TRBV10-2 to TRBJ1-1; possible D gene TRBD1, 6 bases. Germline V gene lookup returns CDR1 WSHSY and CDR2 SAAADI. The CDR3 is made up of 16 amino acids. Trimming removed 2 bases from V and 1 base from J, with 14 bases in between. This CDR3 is CASSERTGKGNTEAFF. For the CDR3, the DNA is TGCGCCAGCAGTGAGCGTACAGGGAAGGGGAACACTGAAGCTTTCTTT.

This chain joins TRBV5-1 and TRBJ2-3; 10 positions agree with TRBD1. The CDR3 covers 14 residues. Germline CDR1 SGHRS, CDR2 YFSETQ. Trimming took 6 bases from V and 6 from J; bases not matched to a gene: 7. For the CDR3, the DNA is TGCGCCAGCATCATCGGGACAGGGGACGATACGCAGTATTTT. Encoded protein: CASIIGTGDDTQYF.